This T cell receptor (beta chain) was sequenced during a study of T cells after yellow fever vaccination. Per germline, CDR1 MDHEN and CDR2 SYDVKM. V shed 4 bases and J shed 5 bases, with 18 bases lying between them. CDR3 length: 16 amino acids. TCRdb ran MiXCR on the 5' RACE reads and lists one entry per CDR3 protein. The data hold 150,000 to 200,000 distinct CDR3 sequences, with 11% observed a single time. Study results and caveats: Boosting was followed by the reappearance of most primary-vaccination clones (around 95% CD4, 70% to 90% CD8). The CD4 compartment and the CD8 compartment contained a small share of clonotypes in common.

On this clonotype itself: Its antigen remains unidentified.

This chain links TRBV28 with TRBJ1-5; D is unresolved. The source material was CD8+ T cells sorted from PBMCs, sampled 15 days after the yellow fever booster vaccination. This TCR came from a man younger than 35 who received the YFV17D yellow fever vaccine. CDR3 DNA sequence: TGTGCCAGCAGTTACCCCGGAGAGGGATATGATCAGCCCCAGCATTTT. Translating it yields CASSYPGEGYDQPQHF.